The subject of this entry is one T cell receptor beta chain. Its matching antigen is unknown. The sample comes from a study of vaccination and CD4 T cells after COVID-19. Study overall: The convalescents included six males and four females, and among them two were Hispanic while seven were Caucasian.

As to treatment: approximately 9-day PBMC culture with coronavirus spike peptide pools or control peptides (ViraFEST assay). The Oncomine TCR Beta short-read assay generated sequence data from the DNA of cultured CD4+ T cells. TCRdb fed the PCR reads into MiXCR, producing one record per CDR3 protein. The data show 11,000 to 15,000 distinct CDR3 sequences, 43% seen once. The germline CDR1 and CDR2 sequences are SGHVS and FQNEAQ. The CDR3 sequence is 16 residues long. V was trimmed by 1 base and J by 4 bases, leaving 16 bases between them. Sequencing was performed on cultured CD4+ T cells from blood. The TCR originated in a human donor with COVID-19. The chain employs TRBV7-8 and TRBJ1-2; D ambiguous. The CDR3 DNA reads as TGTGCCAGCAGCTTAGGGCCGCATATCTCTATCTATGGCTACACCTTC. It codes for CASSLGPHISIYGYTF.